This TCR beta chain came from a study of blood T cell repertoires in COVID-19. The V end was cut by 6 bases, the J end by 4 bases, with 12 bases between. Germline CDR1 is LNHDA and CDR2 is SQIVND (reference sequence). This CDR3 has 13 amino acids. TCRdb keeps only in-frame clones here, not all; method: immunoSEQ multiplex PCR. The table includes some 180,000 clones, 75% to 85% detected once. The rearrangement joins TRBV19 to TRBJ2-5; D may be TRBD2 (5 bases). The sequence came from a woman in her thirties or forties with COVID-19, enrolled during active disease. Source material: peripheral blood. The CDR3, as DNA: TGTGCCAGTAGCGGGGTATTCCCAGAGACCCAGTACTTC. Its translation: CASSGVFPETQYF.